These T cell receptor beta chains were read from a single sample in a study of a mutant IDH1 vaccine in newly diagnosed glioma. The antigens these receptors bind are not known. The protocol was immunoSEQ multiplex PCR, while the TCRdb copy is restricted to in-frame clones and leaves out a portion. The sample carries over 60,000 clones, 70% to 90% recorded once. Specimen: PBMCs, collected from a glioma patient whose treatment included an IDH1 peptide vaccine. All receptors derive from a man aged 35-49 years with glioma. The CDR3 runs from the conserved cysteine through the conserved F or W. A D gene is named only where the DNA matches it firmly. Clone size is shown for a subset of rows, as once, few, many or a class of expanded clone.

V gene,J gene,clone size,D gene,CDR3 protein,CDR3 DNA
TRBV27,TRBJ2-1,-,-,CASSLSRADNEQFF,TGTGCCAGCAGTTTATCGAGGGCCGACAATGAGCAGTTCTTC
TRBV4-1,TRBJ1-2,-,-,CASSQMGAGTYGYTF,TGCGCCAGCAGCCAGATGGGGGCAGGGACTTACGGCTACACCTTC
TRBV9,TRBJ2-3,once,-,CASSVDRASVDTQYF,TGTGCCAGCAGCGTAGATCGGGCCTCTGTGGATACGCAGTATTTT
TRBV27,TRBJ2-3,-,TRBD2,CASSPPGLARLTDTQYF,TGTGCCAGCAGTCCGCCGGGACTAGCTCGACTTACAGATACGCAGTATTTT
TRBV4-3,TRBJ2-3,-,-,CASSQGAVASDTQYF,TGCGCCAGCAGCCAAGGGGCCGTGGCGTCAGATACGCAGTATTTT
TRBV4-1,TRBJ2-1,-,TRBD2,CASSQVLGREGLSEQFF,TGCGCCAGCAGCCAAGTTTTGGGACGGGAGGGCCTGAGTGAGCAGTTCTTC
TRBV7-2,TRBJ2-5,-,-,CASSLGRLGQETQYF,TGTGCCAGCAGCTTAGGAAGGTTGGGCCAAGAGACCCAGTACTTC
TRBV18,TRBJ2-2,few,TRBD1,CASSSIPVTGGTGELFF,TGTGCCAGCTCATCAATTCCCGTTACAGGGGGCACCGGGGAGCTGTTTTTT
TRBV12-5,TRBJ2-3,-,-,CASTLNRDSRTDTQYF,TGTGCTAGTACCCTAAACCGGGACTCCCGCACAGATACGCAGTATTTT
TRBV30,TRBJ1-4,-,TRBD1,CAWGDSANEKLFF,TGTGCCTGGGGGGACAGCGCTAATGAAAAACTGTTTTTT
TRBV7-3,TRBJ2-7,-,TRBD2,CASSLLAGEIEQYF,TGTGCCAGCAGTTTATTAGCGGGAGAGATCGAGCAGTACTTC
TRBV10-2,TRBJ1-1,-,-,CASSEAGENTEAFF,TGCGCCAGCAGTGAGGCAGGGGAGAACACTGAAGCTTTCTTT
TRBV28,TRBJ1-2,-,-,CASGASNYGYTF,TGTGCCAGCGGAGCCTCTAACTATGGCTACACCTTC
TRBV10-2,TRBJ1-4,once,-,CASRNTEEAEKLFF,TGCGCCAGCAGGAACACAGAGGAAGCTGAAAAACTGTTTTTT
TRBV15,TRBJ2-3,-,TRBD2,CATSRGTGTSGPDTQYF,TGTGCCACCAGCAGAGGAACCGGGACTAGCGGTCCCGATACGCAGTATTTT
TRBV28,TRBJ2-7,-,-,CASRHQGVQLYEQYF,TGTGCCAGCAGGCATCAGGGCGTCCAACTCTACGAGCAGTACTTC
TRBV27,TRBJ2-7,-,-,CASSLRGKYEQYF,TGTGCCAGCAGTTTAAGGGGGAAGTACGAGCAGTACTTC
TRBV11-3,TRBJ1-2,-,-,CASSSGATGYTF,TGTGCCAGCAGCTCAGGGGCAACTGGCTACACCTTC
TRBV19,TRBJ2-7,-,-,CASSYRPDTYEQYF,TGTGCCAGTTCCTACAGGCCTGATACCTACGAGCAGTACTTC
TRBV7-6,TRBJ2-2,-,-,CASSQKSTGELFF,TGTGCCAGCAGCCAAAAAAGTACCGGGGAGCTGTTTTTT
TRBV4-1,TRBJ2-5,-,TRBD2,CASSRWRGWKTQYF,TGCGCCAGCAGCCGATGGCGGGGGTGGAAGACCCAGTACTTC
TRBV10-2,TRBJ2-5,-,-,CASRRGRQETQYF,TGCGCCAGCAGGAGGGGACGCCAAGAGACCCAGTACTTC
TRBV7-9,TRBJ2-1,-,TRBD1,CASSPPAQGAGEQFF,TGTGCCAGCAGCCCACCGGCTCAGGGGGCTGGGGAGCAGTTCTTC
TRBV30,TRBJ2-6,once,-,CAWINTGYSGANVLTF,TGTGCCTGGATAAATACAGGCTACTCTGGGGCCAACGTCCTGACTTTC
TRBV7-9,TRBJ1-1,-,-,CASSYNPQGRAEAFF,TGTGCCAGCAGCTACAACCCTCAGGGTCGTGCTGAAGCTTTCTTT
TRBV29-1,TRBJ2-1,-,-,CSVVLRSYNEQFF,TGCAGCGTTGTCCTCCGCTCCTACAATGAGCAGTTCTTC
TRBV7-3,TRBJ2-7,-,TRBD2,CASSSRRAGVGAEQYF,TGTGCCAGCAGCTCTCGCCGGGCGGGAGTGGGCGCCGAGCAGTACTTC
TRBV4-3,TRBJ1-1,-,TRBD1,CASSQETYRGNTEAFF,TGCGCCAGCAGCCAAGAAACCTACAGGGGAAACACTGAAGCTTTCTTT
TRBV7-8,TRBJ1-1,-,-,CASSLVGTVHEAFF,TGTGCCAGCAGCTTAGTTGGGACGGTACATGAAGCTTTCTTT
TRBV5-4,TRBJ2-1,-,-,CASSPRGTVVGDEQFF,TGTGCCAGCAGTCCCCGGGGGACTGTAGTAGGGGATGAGCAGTTCTTC
TRBV6-1,TRBJ1-2,once,-,CASSETSTVRAGYTF,TGTGCCAGCAGTGAAACCTCTACCGTCAGGGCTGGCTACACCTTC
TRBV21-1,TRBJ2-4,-,-,CASISRDTRGNIQYF,TGTGCCAGCATCTCTAGGGACACCCGGGGGAACATTCAGTACTTC
TRBV30,TRBJ2-6,-,-,CACQRVAGANVLTF,TGTGCCTGCCAAAGGGTGGCTGGGGCCAACGTCCTGACTTTC
TRBV4-1,TRBJ2-1,-,-,CASSQDLTKRQSSSYNEQFF,TGCGCCAGCAGCCAAGATCTAACTAAGAGACAGTCAAGCTCCTACAATGAGCAGTTCTTC
TRBV7-2,TRBJ2-4,-,TRBD1,CASSLGDRKIDIQYF,TGTGCCAGCAGCTTAGGGGACAGGAAGATAGACATTCAGTACTTC
TRBV27,TRBJ2-1,-,-,CASSSVSNEQFF,TGTGCCAGCAGTTCCGTTTCCAATGAGCAGTTCTTC
TRBV27,TRBJ2-7,-,-,CASSRDRRPGEQYF,TGTGCCAGCAGTCGGGACCGACGACCGGGTGAGCAGTACTTC
TRBV5-1,TRBJ1-2,-,TRBD1,CASSPRTGDYGYTF,TGCGCCAGCAGCCCGAGGACAGGGGACTATGGCTACACCTTC
TRBV2,TRBJ2-5,-,TRBD2,CASTVIRGGETQYF,TGTGCCAGCACAGTTATCCGGGGGGGAGAGACCCAGTACTTC
TRBV19,TRBJ1-3,-,-,CASSRTSGNTIYF,TGTGCCAGTAGTAGGACCTCTGGAAACACCATATATTTT
TRBV30,TRBJ1-2,-,-,CAWSVGAAINYGYTF,TGTGCCTGGAGTGTAGGGGCAGCTATAAACTATGGCTACACCTTC
TRBV4-3,TRBJ2-1,few,-,CASSQVGVSSLVNEQFF,TGCGCCAGCAGCCAAGTGGGGGTTTCTTCCCTGGTAAACGAGCAGTTCTTC
TRBV10-3,TRBJ1-4,-,-,CAISESRAANEKLFF,TGTGCCATCAGTGAGTCTCGGGCGGCTAATGAAAAACTGTTTTTT
TRBV2,TRBJ2-3,-,-,CASVQAGASDTQYF,TGTGCCAGTGTTCAGGCAGGGGCATCAGATACGCAGTATTTT
TRBV5-1,TRBJ1-2,-,TRBD1,CASSFGQGNYGYTF,TGCGCCAGCAGCTTCGGACAGGGCAACTATGGCTACACCTTC
TRBV11-2,TRBJ2-7,-,-,CASSPGDSALAGPYEQYF,TGTGCCAGCAGCCCGGGGGACAGTGCTTTAGCGGGGCCCTACGAGCAGTACTTC
TRBV10-2,TRBJ1-5,-,TRBD1,CASGGDRGIRGQPQHF,TGCGCCAGTGGGGGGGACAGGGGAATAAGGGGACAGCCCCAGCATTTT